The 19 T cell receptor beta chains below were found in one sample sequenced in a study of cytomegalovirus exposure and HLA in healthy donors. The repertoire was sequenced with immunoSEQ multiplex PCR; TCRdb's copy has only in-frame clones and lacks some. Of tens of thousands of clones in the sample, approximately 94% were seen once. The sequenced material came from PBMCs. The receptor source for this set is a man younger than 35 in good health and CMV-seropositive.

J is TRBJ2-3 and V is TRBV28, with 8 bases matching TRBD2. V trimming: 6 bases; J trimming: 2 bases; junction bases outside the gene matches: 7. Germline V gene data show CDR1 as MDHEN and CDR2 as SYDVKM. There are 15 residues in the CDR3. Here the CDR3 reads CASSLTSDNTDTQYF. The DNA of the CDR3 is TGTGCCAGCAGCTTGACTAGCGATAACACAGATACGCAGTATTTT.

The chain combines TRBV18 with TRBJ1-5; TRBD1 matches 7 bases. Germline V lookup: CDR1 KGHSH, CDR2 LQKENI. V dropped 1 base and J dropped 0; count of bases not matched to a gene: 6. The CDR3 loop spans 17 amino acids. CDR3 bases: TGTGCCAGCTCACCACGGGCCGGGACAGATAGCAATCAGCCCCAGCATTTT. Protein product: CASSPRAGTDSNQPQHF.

The chain has TRBV18 and TRBJ2-3; a weak D match, TRBD2 (6 bases). The ends were cut back, 0 bases at V and 2 bases at J, with 15 bases in the middle. Germline values: CDR1 KGHSH, CDR2 LQKENI. The length of the CDR3 is 17 residues. As DNA, the CDR3 is TGTGCCAGCTCACCACCGGGTAATCGGGGGTACACAGATACGCAGTATTTT. It translates to CASSPPGNRGYTDTQYF.

This clone has only one observation. The CDR3 here is CASSLGLGGGLETQYF. DNA of the CDR3: TGTGCCAGCAGCTTAGGACTGGGCGGGGGACTGGAGACCCAGTACTTC. The rearrangement uses TRBV11-2 and TRBJ2-5; the match to TRBD2 covers 7 bases. In germline, CDR1 is SGHAT, CDR2 FQNNGV. There are 16 residues in the CDR3. J gave up 5 bases and V 1 base, and 10 bases lay outside the gene matches. The variable domain in full, with the rest retrieved from reference TRBV11-2 and TRBJ2-5, is EAGVAQSPRYKIIEKRQSVAFWCNPISGHATLYWYQQILGQGPKLLIQFQNNGVVDDSQLPKDRFSAERLKGVDSTLKIQPAKLEDSAVYLCASSLGLGGGLETQYFGPGTRLLVL.

The chain combines TRBV20-1 with TRBJ2-7, with unresolved D. CDR1 is DFQATT and CDR2 is SNEGSKA in the germline V gene (reference sequence). V was shortened by 5 bases and J by 4 bases, with 9 bases between the two germline ends. The CDR3 spans 11 residues. The CDR3 sequence is CSAQTLYEQYF. CDR3 sequence (DNA): TGCAGTGCTCAGACTTTGTACGAGCAGTACTTC.

J is TRBJ2-3 and V is TRBV19; 11 bases match TRBD1. Germline V gene sequence: CDR1 LNHDA, CDR2 SQIVND (reference sequence). The CDR3 has 19 amino acids. The trim removed 7 bases at V and 0 bases at J, leaving 15 bases unmatched. In DNA form, the CDR3 reads TGTGCCAGTACCCTCACATACGGGACAGGGGGGACTAGCACAGATACGCAGTATTTT. Its protein product is CASTLTYGTGGTSTDTQYF.

The V gene is TRBV7-9, the J gene TRBJ2-3; D is ambiguous. Germline V gives CDR1 SEHNR, CDR2 FQNEAQ (reference sequence). Trimming left V 1 base short and J 2 bases short, with 4 bases between. The CDR3 length is 13 residues. The CDR3 nucleotides are TGTGCCAGCAGCTTAGGAGTCACAGATACGCAGTATTTT. Translated: CASSLGVTDTQYF.

On this clone itself: The same CDR3 arises from other DNA sequences in this sample as well. The V call is TRBV4-1, the J call TRBJ1-1; 7 nucleotides align to TRBD1. CDR3 length: 13 residues. Germline CDR1 MGHRA, CDR2 YSYEKL. The trim removed 4 bases at V and 1 base at J, leaving 0 bases unmatched. This chain's CDR3 is CASSRTGNTEAFF. The DNA of the CDR3 is TGCGCCAGCAGCCGGACAGGGAACACTGAAGCTTTCTTT.

The chain carries TRBV7-2 and TRBJ2-7; 8 nucleotides align to TRBD2. V dropped 4 bases and J dropped 3; count of bases not matched to a gene: 5. CDR1 is SGHTA and CDR2 is FQGNSA in the germline V gene. The CDR3 contains 14 residues. In nucleotides, the CDR3 is TGTGCCAGCAGCTCCGGACTAGCAGGCTACGAGCAGTACTTC. This translates into CASSSGLAGYEQYF.

This clone was observed a few times. J is TRBJ2-3 and V is TRBV4-2; 11 nucleotides agree with TRBD2. Trimming at V came to 4 bases and at J to 4 bases, leaving 10 bases not matched to a gene. Per the germline V gene, CDR1 is LGHNA and CDR2 is YNFKEQ. The CDR3 totals 17 residues. CDR3 amino acids: CASSPRSLAGEADTQYF. The CDR3 DNA reads TGTGCCAGCAGCCCCCGCTCACTAGCGGGAGAAGCAGATACGCAGTATTTT.

V usage is TRBV9 and J usage is TRBJ1-1, with 7 bases matching TRBD1. The CDR3 covers 13 residues. CDR1 is SGDLS and CDR2 is YYNGEE in the germline V gene. With 0 bases clipped from V and 5 bases from J, the junction kept 1 base outside the gene matches. CDR3 in amino acids: CASSVEDRTEAFF. Written as DNA, the CDR3 is TGTGCCAGCAGCGTAGAGGACAGGACTGAAGCTTTCTTT.

This chain links TRBV5-1 with TRBJ2-3, with 7 bases aligning to TRBD2. This CDR3 contains 14 residues. V was clipped by 4 bases and J by 2 bases; unmatched bases: 4. Per the germline V gene, CDR1 is SGHRS and CDR2 is YFSETQ. The CDR3 spells CASSHGTTTDTQYF. The CDR3 coding sequence is TGCGCCAGCAGCCACGGGACTACCACAGATACGCAGTATTTT.

This chain links TRBV6-5 with TRBJ2-2; tentatively, D is TRBD1 (5 bases). The CDR3 loop spans 13 amino acids. V was shortened by 6 bases and J by 5 bases, with 10 bases between the two germline ends. Germline-derived CDR1 and CDR2 are MNHEY and SVGAGI. This chain's CDR3 is CASRAGLTGELFF. CDR3 nucleotides: TGTGCCAGCAGGGCAGGGCTGACCGGGGAGCTGTTTTTT.

The J gene is TRBJ2-3, the V gene TRBV5-1; 10 nucleotides align to TRBD2. J lost 5 bases, V lost 7 bases, and 7 bases had no gene match. CDR1 and CDR2 (germline): SGHRS, YFSETQ. This CDR3 is 14 amino acids long. The CDR3 DNA follows: TGCGCCAGCCGATTGCTAGCGGGAGAAGATACGCAGTATTTT. This encodes CASRLLAGEDTQYF.

DNA of the CDR3: TGTGCCAGCACCGTGTCCCAGGGAAACGGAAACACCATATATTTT. This translates into CASTVSQGNGNTIYF. The genes are TRBV6-5 and TRBJ1-3, with D tentatively TRBD1 (5 bases). CDR1 and CDR2 (germline): MNHEY, SVGAGI. Trimming took 7 bases from V and 4 from J, leaving 17 bases between them. The CDR3 has 15 amino acids.

This clone was counted a single time. This chain links TRBV5-1 with TRBJ1-1; no definite D call. This CDR3 comprises 14 residues. CDR1 SGHRS and CDR2 YFSETQ come from the germline V gene. V dropped 3 bases and J dropped 1 base, with 10 bases sitting between them. The CDR3 spells CASSWEGRNTEAFF. The DNA for the CDR3 is TGCGCCAGCAGCTGGGAGGGCCGGAACACTGAAGCTTTCTTT.

This chain links TRBV7-8 with TRBJ1-2, with D perhaps matching TRBD1 (5 bases). The length of the CDR3 is 13 residues. Germline CDR1 and CDR2: SGHVS and FQNEAQ. The germline V and J ends were trimmed by 5 bases and 5 bases, with 12 bases remaining between them. The DNA of the CDR3 is TGTGCCAGCAGCCCGTCAGGGTTATATGGCTACACCTTC. Its protein product is CASSPSGLYGYTF.

This clone was seen a single time. This sequence joins TRBV28 and TRBJ2-3; D might be TRBD2 (6 bases). The V end lost 3 bases, the J end lost 4 bases, and 17 bases lay between the germline ends. Germline V CDR1 and CDR2: MDHEN, SYDVKM. This CDR3 has 16 amino acids. This chain's CDR3 is CASSLGPGLSADTQYF. CDR3 DNA sequence: TGTGCCAGCAGTTTGGGTCCGGGACTTTCGGCAGATACGCAGTATTTT.

This chain connects TRBV5-6 to TRBJ2-1; 8 bases fit TRBD2. The V segment lost 4 bases and the J segment 4 bases; nucleotides outside the gene matches: 7. The CDR3 is 15 amino acids. Germline loops: CDR1 SGHDT, CDR2 YYEEEE. In nucleotides, the CDR3 is TGTGCCAGCAGCCCGAGCCCTAGCGGGTACAATGAGCAGTTCTTC. Protein sequence: CASSPSPSGYNEQFF.